This record looks at one T cell receptor (beta chain) sequence and its context. Antigen specificity is unknown. It was with 60 Vbeta and 13 Jbeta primers that the PCR ran. This table comes from immunoSEQ multiplex PCR, and its TCRdb copy is limited to in-frame clones, with some not included. The sample yields 150,000 or so clones, roughly 80% seen once. This entry is derived from a study of cytomegalovirus exposure and HLA in healthy donors. Study-wide points: Likely technical artifact: a cluster of highly shared sequence variants. Later work found that TCR association rates differed between HLA loci; DRB1 had the most and HLA-C the fewest. Most TCR sequences were seen very rarely across donors, but some public TCRs occurred in many. Indistinguishability led to the exclusion of some V segments, TRBV6-2 and TRBV6-3 included.

Germline V gives CDR1 SGHRS, CDR2 YFSETQ. CDR3 length equals 13 residues. V was clipped by 4 bases and J by 3 bases; unmatched bases: 3. The chain joins TRBV5-1 to TRBJ2-7, with 8 positions matching TRBD1. This TCR derives from a woman aged 18-30 years in good health and CMV-seronegative. Material: PBMCs. The CDR3 sequence: CASSGDRGYEQYF. The CDR3 bases are TGCGCCAGCAGCGGAGACAGGGGCTACGAGCAGTACTTC. Full variable domain (outside the CDR3, taken from reference TRBV5-1 and TRBJ2-7): KAGVTQTPRYLIKTRGQQVTLSCSPISGHRSVSWYQQTPGQGLQFLFEYFSETQRNKGNFPGRFSGRQFSNSRSEMNVSTLELGDSALYLCASSGDRGYEQYFGPGTRLTVT.